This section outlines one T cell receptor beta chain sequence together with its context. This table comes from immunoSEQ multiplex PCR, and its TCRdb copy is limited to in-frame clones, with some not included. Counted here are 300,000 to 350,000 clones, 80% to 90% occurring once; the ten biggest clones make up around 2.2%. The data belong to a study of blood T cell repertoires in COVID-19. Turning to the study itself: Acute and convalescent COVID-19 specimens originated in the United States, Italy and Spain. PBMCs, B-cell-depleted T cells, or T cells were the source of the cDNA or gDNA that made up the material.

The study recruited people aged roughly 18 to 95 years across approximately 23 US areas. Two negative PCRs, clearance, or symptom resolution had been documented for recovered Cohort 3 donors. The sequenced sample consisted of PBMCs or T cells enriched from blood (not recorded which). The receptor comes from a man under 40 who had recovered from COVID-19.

Here the CDR3 DNA reads TGTGCCAGCTCACCAGAGGGAGGCGAGCAGTACTTC. Translation gives CASSPEGGEQYF. The V and J genes are TRBV18 and TRBJ2-7, with a weak D call TRBD2 (6 bases). The CDR3 extends over 12 amino acids. V lost 2 bases and J lost 6, with 8 bases in between. Germline values: CDR1 KGHSH, CDR2 LQKENI. Drawing the rest from reference TRBV18 and TRBJ2-7, the complete variable domain is NAGVMQNPRHLVRRRGQEARLRCSPMKGHSHVYWYRQLPEEGLKFMVYLQKENIIDESGMPKERFSAEFPKEGPSILRIQQVVRGDSAAYFCASSPEGGEQYFGPGTRLTVT.